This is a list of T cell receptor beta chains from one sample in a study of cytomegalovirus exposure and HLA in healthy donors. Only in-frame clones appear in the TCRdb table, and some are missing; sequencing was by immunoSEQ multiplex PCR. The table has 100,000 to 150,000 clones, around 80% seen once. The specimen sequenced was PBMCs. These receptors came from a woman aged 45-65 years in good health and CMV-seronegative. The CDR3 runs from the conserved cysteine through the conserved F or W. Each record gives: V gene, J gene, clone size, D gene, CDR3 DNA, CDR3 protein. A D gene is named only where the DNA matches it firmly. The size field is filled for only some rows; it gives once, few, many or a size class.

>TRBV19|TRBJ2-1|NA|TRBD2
TGTGCCAGTAGTCCGAGGACTAGCGGGGAAAAGCAGTTCTTC
CASSPRTSGEKQFF
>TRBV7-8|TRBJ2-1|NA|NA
TGTGCCAGCAGCTTATTTCCCCGCCCCAGCAATGAGCAGTTCTTC
CASSLFPRPSNEQFF
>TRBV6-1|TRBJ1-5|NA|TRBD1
TGTGCCAGCAGTGGGACAGGTTCTAGCAATCAGCCCCAGAATTTT
CASSGTGSSNQPQNF
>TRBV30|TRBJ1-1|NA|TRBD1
TGTGCCTGGATTGGGACAGGGCCCACTGAAGCTTTCTTT
CAWIGTGPTEAFF
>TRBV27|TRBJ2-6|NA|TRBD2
TGTGCCAGCAGCGTACTAGCGGGACCCAGCTCTGGGGCCAACGTCCTGACTTTC
CASSVLAGPSSGANVLTF
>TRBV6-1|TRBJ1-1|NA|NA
TGTGCCAGCAGTGATCGACAGTGGGGCACTGAAGCTTTCTTT
CASSDRQWGTEAFF
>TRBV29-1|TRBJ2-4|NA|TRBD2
TGCAGCGTTGAATTTTCGGGAGGGCCGGGGGACATTCAGTACTTC
CSVEFSGGPGDIQYF
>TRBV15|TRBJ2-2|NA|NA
TGTGCCACCAGCAGAGATGCACGTCCCGGTATCACCGGGGAGCTGTTTTTT
CATSRDARPGITGELFF
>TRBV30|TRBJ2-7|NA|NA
TGTGCCTGGAGTTCTACGCCGGGACTTGGCTCCTACGAGCAGTACTTC
CAWSSTPGLGSYEQYF
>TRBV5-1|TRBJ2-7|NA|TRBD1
TGCGCCAGCAGCTTGCGCCTGGGACAGTCTTACGAGCAGTACTTC
CASSLRLGQSYEQYF
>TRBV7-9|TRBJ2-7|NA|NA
TGTGCCAGCAGCCTTGCGGACAACTCCTACGAGCAGTACTTC
CASSLADNSYEQYF
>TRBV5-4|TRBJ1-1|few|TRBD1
TGTGCCAGCAGCTTGGAAGGGGGCCTGGCTGAAGCTTTCTTT
CASSLEGGLAEAFF
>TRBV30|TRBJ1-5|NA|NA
TGTGCCTGGAGCGGGAGTTGGGGAAGCAATCAGCCCCAGCATTTT
CAWSGSWGSNQPQHF
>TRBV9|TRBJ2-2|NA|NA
TGTGCCAGCAGCGTACAGGGGTACACCGGGGAGCTGTTTTTT
CASSVQGYTGELFF
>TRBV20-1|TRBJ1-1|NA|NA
TGCAGTGCTATAGCTTACCCTGAAGCTTTCTTT
CSAIAYPEAFF